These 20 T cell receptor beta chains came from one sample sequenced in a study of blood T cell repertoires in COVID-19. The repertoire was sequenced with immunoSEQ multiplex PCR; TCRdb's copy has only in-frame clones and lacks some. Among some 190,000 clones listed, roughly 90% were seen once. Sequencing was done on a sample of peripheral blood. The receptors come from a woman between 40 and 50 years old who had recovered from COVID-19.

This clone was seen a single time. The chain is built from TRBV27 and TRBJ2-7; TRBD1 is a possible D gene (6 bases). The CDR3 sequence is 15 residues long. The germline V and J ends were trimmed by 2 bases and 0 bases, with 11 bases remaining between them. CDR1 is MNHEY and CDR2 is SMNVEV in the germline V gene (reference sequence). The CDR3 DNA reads TGTGCCAGCAGTTTAAGGGGGACAAGCTCCTACGAGCAGTACTTC. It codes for CASSLRGTSSYEQYF.

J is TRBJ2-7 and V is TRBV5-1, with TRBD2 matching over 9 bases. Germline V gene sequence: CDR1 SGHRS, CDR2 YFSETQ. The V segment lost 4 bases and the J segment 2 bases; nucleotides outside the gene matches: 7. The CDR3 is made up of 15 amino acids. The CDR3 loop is CASSVTSGNAYEQYF. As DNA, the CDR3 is TGCGCCAGCAGCGTGACTAGCGGAAATGCCTACGAGCAGTACTTC.

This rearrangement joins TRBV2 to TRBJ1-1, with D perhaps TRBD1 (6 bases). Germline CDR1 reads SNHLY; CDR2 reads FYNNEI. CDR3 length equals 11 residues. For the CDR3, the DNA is TGTTCTACCATCACAGGGACTGAAGCTTTCTTT. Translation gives CSTITGTEAFF. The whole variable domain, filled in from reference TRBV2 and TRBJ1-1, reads EPEVTQTPSHQVTQMGQEVILRCVPISNHLYFYWYRQILGQKVEFLVSFYNNEISEKSEIFDDQFSVERPDGSNFTLKIRSTKLEDSAMYFCSTITGTEAFFGQGTRLTVV.

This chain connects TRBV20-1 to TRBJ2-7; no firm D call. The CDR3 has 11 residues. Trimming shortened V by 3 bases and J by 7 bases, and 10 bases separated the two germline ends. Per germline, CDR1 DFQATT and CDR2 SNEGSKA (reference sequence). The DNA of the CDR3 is TGCAGTGCTAGGCCCCTCCAGGAGCAGTACTTC. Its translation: CSARPLQEQYF.

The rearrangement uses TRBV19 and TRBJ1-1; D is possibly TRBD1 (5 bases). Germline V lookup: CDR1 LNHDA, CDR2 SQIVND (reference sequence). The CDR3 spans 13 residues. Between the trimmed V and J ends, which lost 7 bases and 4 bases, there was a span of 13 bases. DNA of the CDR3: TGTGCCAGTAAAGGGGTGCTCGGCACTGAAGCTTTCTTT. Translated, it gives CASKGVLGTEAFF.

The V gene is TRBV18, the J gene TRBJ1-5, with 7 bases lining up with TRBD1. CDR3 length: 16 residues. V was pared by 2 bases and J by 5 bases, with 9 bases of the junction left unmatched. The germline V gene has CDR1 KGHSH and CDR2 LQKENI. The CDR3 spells CASSPSSQGNDQPQHF. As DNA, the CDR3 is TGTGCCAGCTCACCATCGTCACAGGGGAACGATCAGCCCCAGCATTTT.

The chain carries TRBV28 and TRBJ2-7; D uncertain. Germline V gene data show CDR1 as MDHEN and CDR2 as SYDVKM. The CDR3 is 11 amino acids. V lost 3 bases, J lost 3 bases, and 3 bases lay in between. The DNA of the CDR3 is TGTGCCAGCAGTTTTTACTACGAGCAGTACTTC. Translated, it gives CASSFYYEQYF.

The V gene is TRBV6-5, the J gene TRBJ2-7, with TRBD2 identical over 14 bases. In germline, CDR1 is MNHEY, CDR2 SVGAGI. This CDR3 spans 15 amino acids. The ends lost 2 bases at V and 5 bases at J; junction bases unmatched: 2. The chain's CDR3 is CASSYAGLAGDEQYF. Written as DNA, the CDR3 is TGTGCCAGCAGTTACGCGGGACTAGCGGGAGACGAGCAGTACTTC.

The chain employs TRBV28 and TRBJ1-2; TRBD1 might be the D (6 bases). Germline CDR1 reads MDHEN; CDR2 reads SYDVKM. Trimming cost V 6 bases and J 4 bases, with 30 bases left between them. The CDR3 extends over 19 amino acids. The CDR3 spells CASRTLRGDRTVLIYGYTF. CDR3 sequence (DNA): TGTGCCAGCAGGACACTACGGGGTGACAGGACCGTTTTAATCTATGGCTACACCTTC.

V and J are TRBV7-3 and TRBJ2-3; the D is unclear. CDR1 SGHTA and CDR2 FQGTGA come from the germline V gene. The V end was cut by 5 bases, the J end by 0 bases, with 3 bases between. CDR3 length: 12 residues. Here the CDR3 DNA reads TGTGCCAGCAGCCTGAGCACAGATACGCAGTATTTT. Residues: CASSLSTDTQYF.

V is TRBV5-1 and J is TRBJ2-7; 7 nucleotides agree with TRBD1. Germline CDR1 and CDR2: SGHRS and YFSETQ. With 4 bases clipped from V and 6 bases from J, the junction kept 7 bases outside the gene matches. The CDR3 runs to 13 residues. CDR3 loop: CASSGDRVLEQYF. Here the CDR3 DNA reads TGCGCCAGCAGCGGTGACAGGGTGCTCGAGCAGTACTTC.

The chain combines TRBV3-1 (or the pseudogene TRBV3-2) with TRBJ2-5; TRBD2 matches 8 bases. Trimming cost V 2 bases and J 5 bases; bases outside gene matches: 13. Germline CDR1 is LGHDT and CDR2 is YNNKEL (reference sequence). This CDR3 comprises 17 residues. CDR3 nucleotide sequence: TGTGCCAGCAGCCAACCTGGACTAGCTCATAATGGCGAGACCCAGTACTTC. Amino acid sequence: CASSQPGLAHNGETQYF.

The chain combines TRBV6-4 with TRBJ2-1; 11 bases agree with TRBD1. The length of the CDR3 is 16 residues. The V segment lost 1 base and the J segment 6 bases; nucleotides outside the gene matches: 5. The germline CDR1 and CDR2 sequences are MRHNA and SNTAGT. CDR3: CASSDWGQGESNEQFF. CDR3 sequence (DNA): TGTGCCAGCAGTGACTGGGGACAGGGGGAAAGCAATGAGCAGTTCTTC.

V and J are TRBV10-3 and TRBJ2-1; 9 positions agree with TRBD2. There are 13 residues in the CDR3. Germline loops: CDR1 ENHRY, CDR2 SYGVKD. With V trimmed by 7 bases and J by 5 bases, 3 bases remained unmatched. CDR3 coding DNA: TGTGCCATCATGGGGACTAGCAACAATGAGCAGTTCTTC. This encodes CAIMGTSNNEQFF.

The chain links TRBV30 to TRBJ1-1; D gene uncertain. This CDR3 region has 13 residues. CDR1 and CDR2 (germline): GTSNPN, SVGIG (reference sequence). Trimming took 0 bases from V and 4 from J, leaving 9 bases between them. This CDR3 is CAWSVLGATEAFF. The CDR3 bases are TGTGCCTGGAGTGTTTTAGGAGCCACTGAAGCTTTCTTT.

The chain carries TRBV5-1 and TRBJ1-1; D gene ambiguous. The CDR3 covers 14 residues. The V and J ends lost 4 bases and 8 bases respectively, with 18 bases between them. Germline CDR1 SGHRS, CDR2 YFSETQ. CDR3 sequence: CASSPGTAGREAFF. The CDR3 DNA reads TGCGCCAGCAGCCCGGGTACTGCCGGTCGGGAAGCTTTCTTT.

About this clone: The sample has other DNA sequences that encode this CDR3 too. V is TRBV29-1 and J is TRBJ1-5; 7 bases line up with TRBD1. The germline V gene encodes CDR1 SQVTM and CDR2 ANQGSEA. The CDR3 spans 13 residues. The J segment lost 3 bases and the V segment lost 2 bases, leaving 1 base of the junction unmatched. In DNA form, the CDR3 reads TGCAGCGTTGAAACAGGGGTCAATCAGCCCCAGCATTTT. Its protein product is CSVETGVNQPQHF.

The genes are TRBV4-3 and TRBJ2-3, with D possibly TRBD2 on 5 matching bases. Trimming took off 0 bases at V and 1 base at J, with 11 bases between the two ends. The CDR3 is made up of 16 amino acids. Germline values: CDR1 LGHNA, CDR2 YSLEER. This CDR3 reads CASSQESMEGTDTQYF. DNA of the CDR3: TGCGCCAGCAGCCAAGAATCAATGGAGGGCACAGATACGCAGTATTTT.

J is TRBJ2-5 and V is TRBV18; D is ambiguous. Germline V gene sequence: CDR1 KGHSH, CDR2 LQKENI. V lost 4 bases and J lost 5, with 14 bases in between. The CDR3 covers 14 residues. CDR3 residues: CASSRGTSWETQYF. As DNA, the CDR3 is TGTGCCAGCTCACGCGGAACGTCCTGGGAGACCCAGTACTTC.

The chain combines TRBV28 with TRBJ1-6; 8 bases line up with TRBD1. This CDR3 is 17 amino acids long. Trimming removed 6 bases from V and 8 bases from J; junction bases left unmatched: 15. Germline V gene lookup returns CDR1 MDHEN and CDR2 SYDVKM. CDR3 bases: TGTGCCAGCAGGCCGGGGGGCTATGTGACAGGGGATTCACCCCTCCACTTT. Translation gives CASRPGGYVTGDSPLHF.